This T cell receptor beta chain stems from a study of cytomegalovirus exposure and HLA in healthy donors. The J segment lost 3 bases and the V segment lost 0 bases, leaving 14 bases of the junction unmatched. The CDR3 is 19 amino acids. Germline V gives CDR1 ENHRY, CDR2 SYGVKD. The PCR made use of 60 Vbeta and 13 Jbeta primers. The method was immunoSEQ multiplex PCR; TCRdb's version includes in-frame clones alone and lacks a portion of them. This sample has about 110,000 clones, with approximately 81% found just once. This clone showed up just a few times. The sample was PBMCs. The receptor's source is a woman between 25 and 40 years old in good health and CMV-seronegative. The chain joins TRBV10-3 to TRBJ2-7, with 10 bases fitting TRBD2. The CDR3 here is CAISESRGLAPKRYYEQYF. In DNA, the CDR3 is TGTGCCATCAGTGAGTCGAGGGGACTAGCGCCAAAACGCTACTACGAGCAGTACTTC.